The entry that follows covers one T cell receptor beta chain sequence. The antigen this receptor binds is unknown. The record has no base qualities; no much larger clone is one base away. The data derive from a study of T cells in localized non-small cell lung cancer (dated by TCRdb to 2019 to 2021). Concerning the study at large: The study examined T cell repertoires in under 300 patients with early-stage NSCLC and compared tumors with uninvolved tumor-adjacent lungs. The cohort comprised under 250 treatment-naïve NSCLC patients with resected, localized lung tumors. Of the NSCLC patients, about 130 were male and approximately 110 were female, and the mean age was approximately 66 years.

At diagnosis, peripheral blood, uninvolved tumor-adjacent lung and tumor were collected and were preserved as a mix of fresh-frozen and FFPE material. For TCR repertoire profiling, the blood samples were analyzed as peripheral blood mononuclear cells. TCR beta CDR3 regions were sequenced from DNA using the immunoSEQ Assay. Turning to the authors' computational methods: To compute T cell density, TCR beta template counts were normalized to usable DNA, which was estimated by amplifying housekeeping genes. The preseqR package was used to estimate richness by extrapolating to 400,000 templates for PBMC samples and to 120,000 templates for tissue samples. Clonality was defined as one minus Pielou's evenness. To identify tissue-enriched TCRs, differential abundance testing was run on productive amino-acid clonotypes with a minimum total count of 5 and an alpha of 0.1. The Jaccard Index and the Morisita Overlap Index were used to quantify repertoire overlap between compartments. TCR beta CDR3s were clustered by GLIPH together with public tetramer-defined viral CDR3s, and at least three viral sequences plus V-gene enrichment were required for viral motifs. TCRdb obtained this table from immuneACCESS and retained in-frame rearrangements with V and J assigned. These tables miss some clones; where compared with another copy, unresolved V genes account for less than half of the shortfall, and the remainder is unexplained. The V and J calls and clone size are taken from that table; D and trimming were inferred from the DNA. This sample lists about 18,000 clones; more than 85% were detected once. The biggest ten clones account for approximately 3.7% of the sample.

The paper's findings and limits, for the study overall: A median of 57 of the top 100 tumor clones were detected in paired uninvolved adjacent lung, and approximately 28 of these tumor clones were also found among the top 100 clones of the paired uninvolved adjacent lung. Longer overall survival was associated with higher T cell density in blood, whereas shorter survival was associated with higher clonality in adjacent lung. Because the study design was exploratory, TCR variables were selected using unadjusted p-values without false-discovery rate correction. Uninvolved tumor-adjacent lung showed the highest T cell clonality, higher than tumor, which suggests more focused antigenic responses in the adjacent lung. Because multi-region tumor sequencing was not done, intratumor heterogeneity could not be ruled out.

From cysteine to phenylalanine, the CDR3 is 14 amino acids long. Only the CDR3 region is kept as DNA, spanning 42 bases read in frame from base 1. The germline V gene (reference sequence) specifies GTSNPN as CDR1 and SVGIG as CDR2. V was cut back by 2 bases and J by 3 bases, leaving a gap of 13 bases between them. The TCR comes from a male donor older than 55 with stage II squamous cell lung carcinoma. The chain was built from TRBV30 and TRBJ1-1; no confident D gene assignment can be made. The sequencing here drew on peripheral blood, taken before any cancer treatment. The CDR3 region reads CAWSPPSVYTEAFF. The DNA sequence follows: TGTGCCTGGAGTCCCCCCTCGGTCTACACTGAAGCTTTCTTT.